The 12 T cell receptor beta chains listed next were all sequenced from one sample in a study of shared clonotypes between healthy human individuals. Method: immunoSEQ multiplex PCR; TCRdb's copy keeps in-frame clones and lacks some. The data show around 2.5 million clones, over 85% seen once. Sequenced sample: naive CD4+ T cells from PBMCs. Sample subset: CD45RA+ positively selected. Every receptor here comes from a man between 18 and 35 years old in good health. Some clones in this sample may be carry-over from other donors' samples.

This chain uses TRBV7-8 with TRBJ2-7; maybe TRBD2 (6 bases). Trimming left V 1 base short and J 3 bases short, with 16 bases between. CDR1 and CDR2 from the germline V gene are SGHVS and FQNEAQ. This CDR3 spans 16 amino acids. The CDR3: CASSLGGTGALYEQYF. The CDR3 bases are TGTGCCAGCAGCTTAGGCGGGACTGGCGCCCTCTACGAGCAGTACTTC.

V gene TRBV6-1 combines with J gene TRBJ1-5; TRBD1 matches at 9 bases. Germline CDR1 and CDR2: MNHNS and SASEGT. The CDR3 is 17 residues long. With 4 bases clipped from V and 2 bases from J, the junction kept 9 bases outside the gene matches. CDR3 protein: CASSGTGGGEGNQPQHF. DNA of the CDR3: TGTGCCAGCAGTGGTACAGGGGGCGGAGAGGGCAATCAGCCCCAGCATTTT.

The J gene is TRBJ2-1, the V gene TRBV7-8; D unresolved. V was shortened by 4 bases and J by 4 bases, with 17 bases between the two germline ends. In germline, CDR1 is SGHVS, CDR2 FQNEAQ. The CDR3 runs 16 residues. CDR3 region: CASSSEPSSSYNEQFF. For the CDR3, the DNA is TGTGCCAGCAGCTCAGAACCCAGTAGCAGTTACAATGAGCAGTTCTTC.

This clone appeared a single time. The V call is TRBV7-2, the J call TRBJ2-3, with TRBD2 identical over 8 bases. V lost 4 bases, J lost 7 bases, and 13 bases stayed unmatched. The germline CDR1 and CDR2 sequences are SGHTA and FQGNSA. The CDR3 is 16 residues long. This CDR3 is CASSSVGAGVRNTQYF. DNA for the CDR3: TGTGCCAGCAGCTCCGTTGGAGCGGGAGTCAGAAATACGCAGTATTTT.

The V gene is TRBV11-2, the J gene TRBJ2-7, with D possibly TRBD2 on 5 matching bases. Germline lookup yields CDR1 SGHAT and CDR2 FQNNGV. The V gene lost 8 bases and the J gene lost 7 bases, with 24 bases spanning the gap. The CDR3 spans 15 residues. The CDR3 region has the DNA TGTGCCAGCGAACGATCGAGACACTCTACGGGAGAGCAGTACTTC. It specifies CASERSRHSTGEQYF.

This chain joins TRBV28 and TRBJ1-4; TRBD1 is a possible D gene (6 bases). Per the germline V gene, CDR1 is MDHEN and CDR2 is SYDVKM. V lost 3 bases, J lost 7 bases, and 15 bases lay in between. The CDR3 contains 15 residues. The CDR3 sequence is CASSLGAARGEKLFF. For the CDR3, the DNA is TGTGCCAGCAGTTTGGGGGCGGCTCGGGGTGAAAAACTGTTTTTT.

Details on this clone: This CDR3 is also generated by other DNA sequences in the sample. The chain combines TRBV30 with TRBJ2-5; 8 nucleotides match TRBD2. The ends lost 3 bases at V and 4 bases at J; junction bases unmatched: 4. The CDR3 is made up of 13 amino acids. Germline V gene data show CDR1 as GTSNPN and CDR2 as SVGIG (reference sequence). CDR3 loop: CAWSSGGGETQYF. As DNA, the CDR3 is TGTGCCTGGAGCTCGGGGGGGGGAGAGACCCAGTACTTC. The full variable domain, completed using reference TRBV30 and TRBJ2-5, is SQTIHQWPATLVQPVGSPLSLECTVEGTSNPNLYWYRQAAGRGLQLLFYSVGIGQISSEVPQNLSASRPQDRQFILSSKKLLLSDSGFYLCAWSSGGGETQYFGPGTRLLVL.

The chain couples TRBV10-3 to TRBJ1-1, with TRBD1 as a possible D gene (6 bases). The CDR3 has 13 residues. Germline assignment: CDR1 ENHRY and CDR2 SYGVKD. V gave up 7 bases and J gave up 3 bases, with 12 bases separating them. The CDR3 here is CAINQGLDTEAFF. CDR3 DNA: TGTGCCATCAATCAGGGGTTGGACACTGAAGCTTTCTTT.

The rearrangement links TRBV7-9 to TRBJ2-1; D is perhaps TRBD1 or TRBD2 (6 bases each). Germline assignment: CDR1 SEHNR and CDR2 FQNEAQ (reference sequence). The CDR3 extends over 16 amino acids. Trimming cost V 5 bases and J 0 bases, with 14 bases left between them. The DNA of the CDR3 is TGTGCCAGCAGCCCCCGGGGGCGGAGCTCCTACAATGAGCAGTTCTTC. Amino acid sequence: CASSPRGRSSYNEQFF.

This sequence joins TRBV4-1 and TRBJ2-6; 7 bases are shared with TRBD1. CDR1 and CDR2 (germline): MGHRA, YSYEKL. This CDR3 comprises 17 residues. After removal of 3 bases from V and 0 bases from J, the junction contained 5 bases not matched to a gene. CDR3 DNA: TGCGCCAGCAGCCACGGACAGGCCTACTCTGGGGCCAACGTCCTGACTTTC. Its protein is CASSHGQAYSGANVLTF.

This chain uses TRBV7-9 with TRBJ2-2; possibly TRBD1 for D (5 bases). Germline CDR1 SEHNR, CDR2 FQNEAQ (reference sequence). The CDR3 runs 14 residues. Trimming removed 4 bases from V and 7 bases from J, with 13 bases in between. The CDR3 DNA reads TGTGCCAGCAGCTGGGGTGGGGCCGGCGGGGAGCTGTTTTTT. This sequence encodes CASSWGGAGGELFF. Complete variable domain (other parts from reference TRBV7-9 and TRBJ2-2): DTGVSQNPRHKITKRGQNVTFRCDPISEHNRLYWYRQTLGQGPEFLTYFQNEAQLEKSRLLSDRFSAERPKGSFSTLEIQRTEQGDSAMYLCASSWGGAGGELFFGEGSRLTVL.

This sequence joins TRBV14 and TRBJ2-7, with TRBD1 matching over 8 bases. The V and J ends lost 3 bases and 0 bases, in that order; junction bases with no gene match: 4. From germline, CDR1 is SGHDN and CDR2 FVKESK. The length of the CDR3 is 15 residues. The CDR3 sequence: CASSHGQGLSYEQYF. Here the CDR3 DNA reads TGTGCCAGCAGCCATGGACAGGGACTCTCCTACGAGCAGTACTTC.